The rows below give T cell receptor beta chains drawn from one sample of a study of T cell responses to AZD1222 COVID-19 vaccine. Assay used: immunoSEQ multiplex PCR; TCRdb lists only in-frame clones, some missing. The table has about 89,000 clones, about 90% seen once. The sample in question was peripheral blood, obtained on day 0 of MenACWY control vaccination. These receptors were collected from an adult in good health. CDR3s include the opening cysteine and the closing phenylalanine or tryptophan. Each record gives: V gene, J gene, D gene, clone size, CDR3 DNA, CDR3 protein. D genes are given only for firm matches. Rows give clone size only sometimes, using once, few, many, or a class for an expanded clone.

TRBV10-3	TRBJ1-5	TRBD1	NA	TGTGCCATCAGTGAGTCGGAGGGGGCGAATAATCAGCCCCAGCATTTT	CAISESEGANNQPQHF
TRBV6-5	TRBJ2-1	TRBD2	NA	TGTGCCAGCGTCGGCCGGGGGGGGTACAATGAGCAGTTCTTC	CASVGRGGYNEQFF
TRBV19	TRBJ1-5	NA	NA	TGTGCCAGTAGTAACCCACAGGGAGGGAATAGCAATCAGCCCCAGCATTTT	CASSNPQGGNSNQPQHF
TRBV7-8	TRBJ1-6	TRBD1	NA	TGTGCCAGCAGCTTAGGACAGGGTGAGAGCAATTCACCCCTCCACTTT	CASSLGQGESNSPLHF
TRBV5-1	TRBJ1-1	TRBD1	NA	TGCGCCAGCAGCTTGGGTGGCAGGACAGGGGGCACTGAAGCTTTCTTT	CASSLGGRTGGTEAFF
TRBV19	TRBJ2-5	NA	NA	TGTGCCAGTACCTCGGACAGAAGGGAGACCCAGTACTTC	CASTSDRRETQYF
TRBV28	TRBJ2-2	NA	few	TGTGCCAGCAGTAAAGCCTCCGGGACGGTAACCGGGGAGCTGTTTTTT	CASSKASGTVTGELFF
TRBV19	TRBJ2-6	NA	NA	TGTGCCAGTAGTATTAGGGGGGGAGCAGGGGCCAACGTCCTGACTTTC	CASSIRGGAGANVLTF
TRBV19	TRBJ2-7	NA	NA	TGTGCCAGTAGAAACTGGGACGGATACGAGCAGTACTTC	CASRNWDGYEQYF
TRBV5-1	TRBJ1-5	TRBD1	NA	TGCGCCAGCAGCTTGGAGGGGACAGCGAATCAGCCCCAGCATTTT	CASSLEGTANQPQHF
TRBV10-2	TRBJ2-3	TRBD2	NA	TGCGCCAGCAGTCTAGCGGGGTCCGCAGATACGCAGTATTTT	CASSLAGSADTQYF
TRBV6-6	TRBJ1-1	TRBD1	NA	TGTGCCAGCAGTTTCACAGGGGACTACACTGAAGCTTTCTTT	CASSFTGDYTEAFF
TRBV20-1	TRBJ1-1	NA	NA	TGCAGTGCTAGTGTGGCAGGGGCGAACACTGAAGCTTTCTTT	CSASVAGANTEAFF
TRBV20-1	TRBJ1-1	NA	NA	TGCAGTGCTAGTCGGGGATTAAACACTGAAGCTTTCTTT	CSASRGLNTEAFF
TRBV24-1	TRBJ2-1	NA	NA	TGTGCCACATGCCGAGCGGAGAAGGACAATGAGCAGTTCTTC	CATCRAEKDNEQFF
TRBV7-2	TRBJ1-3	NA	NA	TGTGCCAGCAGCCTAGGGGGGATCTCTGGAAACACCATATATTTT	CASSLGGISGNTIYF
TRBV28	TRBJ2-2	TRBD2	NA	TGTGCCAGCAGTTTAAGCGGACTAGCGAGGAACACCGGGGAGCTGTTTTTT	CASSLSGLARNTGELFF
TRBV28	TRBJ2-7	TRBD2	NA	TGTGCCAGCAGAAAGGGACTAGCAAACTACGAGCAGTACTTC	CASRKGLANYEQYF
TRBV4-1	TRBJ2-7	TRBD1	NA	TGCGCCAGCAGCCAAGGGACAGGGGCGTCGTACGAGCAGTACTTC	CASSQGTGASYEQYF
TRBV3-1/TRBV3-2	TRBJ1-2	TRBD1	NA	TGTGCCAGCAGCCCCTCAGAGGACAGGTCCTATGGCTACACCTTC	CASSPSEDRSYGYTF
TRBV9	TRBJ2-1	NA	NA	TGTGCCAGCAGTCTTTACAATGAGCAGTTCTTC	CASSLYNEQFF
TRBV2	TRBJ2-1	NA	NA	TGTGCCAGCACGTTATCAGGGGTAGCCAATGAGCAGTTCTTC	CASTLSGVANEQFF
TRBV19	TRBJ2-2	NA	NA	TGTGCCAGTAGTCCACTAGCGAACACCGGGGAGCTGTTTTTT	CASSPLANTGELFF
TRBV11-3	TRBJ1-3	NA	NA	TGTGCCAGCAGCTTAGATGGTGCTAGCGGAAACACCATATATTTT	CASSLDGASGNTIYF
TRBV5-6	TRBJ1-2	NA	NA	TGTGCCAGCAGCTCCAAAAACAGGAGCCCGGGAGGGGGCTACACCTTC	CASSSKNRSPGGGYTF
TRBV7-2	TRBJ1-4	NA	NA	TGTGCCAGCAGCTACGGGGCCTGGGAAAAACTGTTTTTT	CASSYGAWEKLFF
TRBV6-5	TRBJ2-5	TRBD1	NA	TGTGCCAGCACCCTAGGGACAGGGAGGGAGACCCAGTACTTC	CASTLGTGRETQYF
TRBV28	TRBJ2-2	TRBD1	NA	TGTGTCCAGCAAAGTATACGGGACAGAAACACCGGGGAGCTGTTTTTT	CVQQSIRDRNTGELFF
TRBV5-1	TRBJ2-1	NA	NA	TGCGCCAGCAGCTTGGATGGTATCCGGGGGAATGAGCAGTTCTTC	CASSLDGIRGNEQFF
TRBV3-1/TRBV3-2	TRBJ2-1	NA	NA	TGTGCCAGCAGCCCGGGCCGACAGGACCCCCGGGATGAGCAGTTCTTC	CASSPGRQDPRDEQFF
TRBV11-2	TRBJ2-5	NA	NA	TGTGCCAGCAGCGATAGGACCGCCAAGGAGACCCAGTACTTC	CASSDRTAKETQYF
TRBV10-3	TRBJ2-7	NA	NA	TGTGCCATCAGTGAGGGAGCCTACGAGCAGTACTTC	CAISEGAYEQYF
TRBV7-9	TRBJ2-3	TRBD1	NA	TGTGCCAGCAGCCAGTTCTCCCGGGACAGGGTTCAGAGCACAGATACGCAGTATTTT	CASSQFSRDRVQSTDTQYF
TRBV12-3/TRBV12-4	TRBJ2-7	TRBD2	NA	TGTGCCAGCAGATCTAGCGGGAGAAGGGAGCAGTACTTC	CASRSSGRREQYF
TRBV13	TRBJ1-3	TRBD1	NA	TGTGCCAGCAGCCTAGGGACAGGGTCGAGCTCTGGAAACACCATATATTTT	CASSLGTGSSSGNTIYF
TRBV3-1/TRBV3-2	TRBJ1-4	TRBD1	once	TGTGCCAGCAGCCAATCAGGGGGCCATGTTAATGAAAAACTGTTTTTT	CASSQSGGHVNEKLFF
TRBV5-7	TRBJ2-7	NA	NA	TGTGCCAGCAGCTTGTATGGCAGGAGCTCCTACGAGCAGTACTTC	CASSLYGRSSYEQYF
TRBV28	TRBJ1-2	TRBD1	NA	TGTGCCAGCAGTTTGGGGACAGGGGGCGCCTTAGCTAACTATGGCTACACCTTC	CASSLGTGGALANYGYTF
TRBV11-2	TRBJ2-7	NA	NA	TGTGCCAGCAGCTTAGATGCAGGGTCGACCTACGAGCAGTACTTC	CASSLDAGSTYEQYF
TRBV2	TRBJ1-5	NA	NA	TGTGCCAGCAATACCGACCGTAATCAGCCCCAGCATTTT	CASNTDRNQPQHF
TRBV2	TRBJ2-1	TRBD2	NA	TGTGCCAGCAGTGTACAAGGGGTAGCGGGGGGCGGTGAGCAGTTCTTC	CASSVQGVAGGGEQFF
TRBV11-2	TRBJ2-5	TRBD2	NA	TGTGCCAGCAGCCCAGGGACTAGCCAAGAGACCCAGTACTTC	CASSPGTSQETQYF
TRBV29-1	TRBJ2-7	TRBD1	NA	TGCAGCGTCGCCGTAGGGACAGGGGCGAGCGAGCAGTACTTC	CSVAVGTGASEQYF
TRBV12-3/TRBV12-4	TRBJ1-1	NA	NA	TGTGCCAGCAGTTTTGGACAGAACACTGAAGCTTTCTTT	CASSFGQNTEAFF
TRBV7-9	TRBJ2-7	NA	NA	TGTGCCAGCAGCTTAGTGGCAGACTACTTCCACTTC	CASSLVADYFHF
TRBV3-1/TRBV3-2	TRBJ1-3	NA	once	TGTGCCAGCACACCCTCAGGCGTACGAAACACCATATATTTT	CASTPSGVRNTIYF
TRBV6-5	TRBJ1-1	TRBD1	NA	TGTGCCAGCAGTTACGGGACAGGGGAAGCTTTCTTT	CASSYGTGEAFF
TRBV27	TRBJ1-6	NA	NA	TGTGCCAGCAGTTTATACCGACAGAATTCACCCCTCCACTTT	CASSLYRQNSPLHF
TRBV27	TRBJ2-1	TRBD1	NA	TGTGCCAGCAGCCCCCCGGGACAGAGAACTTACAATGAGCAGTTCTTC	CASSPPGQRTYNEQFF
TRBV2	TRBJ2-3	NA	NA	TGTGCCAGCAGTGAACTTCCTTTCACAGATACGCAGTATTTT	CASSELPFTDTQYF
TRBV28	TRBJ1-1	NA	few	TGTGCCAGCAGGCTGAACACTGAAGCTTTCTTT	CASRLNTEAFF
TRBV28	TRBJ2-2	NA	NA	TGTGCCAGCAGTATACACGACAGCCCCGGGGAGCTGTTTTTT	CASSIHDSPGELFF
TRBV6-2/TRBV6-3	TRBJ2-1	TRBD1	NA	TGTGCCAGCACCCCACGCAGACAGGGGAGTAATGAGCAGTTCTTC	CASTPRRQGSNEQFF
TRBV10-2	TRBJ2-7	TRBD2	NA	TGCGCCAGCAGGGAACTAGCGGGAGGGACTTACGAGCAGTACTTC	CASRELAGGTYEQYF
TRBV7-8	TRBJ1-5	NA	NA	TGTGCCAGCAGCTTAGCGAAACGGGGGTTTCAGCCCCAGCATTTT	CASSLAKRGFQPQHF
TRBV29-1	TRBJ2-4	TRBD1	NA	TGCAGCGTTTGGGACAGGGCGTTTCTAGGGAACATTCAGTACTTC	CSVWDRAFLGNIQYF
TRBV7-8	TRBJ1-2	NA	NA	TGTGCCAGCAGCTTAGCGCAACAAACCGCGGGCTACACCTTC	CASSLAQQTAGYTF
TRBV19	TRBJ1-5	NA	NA	TGTGCCAGTGGTGACAGCCCTTGGAGCAATCAGCCCCAGCATTTT	CASGDSPWSNQPQHF
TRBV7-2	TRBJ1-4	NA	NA	TGTGCCAGCAGCTTAGCAGGGGTTGAAAAACTGTTTTTT	CASSLAGVEKLFF
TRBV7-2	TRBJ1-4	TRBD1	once	TGTGCCAGCAGCCAAGGACAGGGAAATGAAAAACTGTTTTTT	CASSQGQGNEKLFF